This T cell receptor beta chain appears in the sequencing data of a study of blood T cell repertoires in COVID-19. Study details: Specimens from acute and convalescent COVID-19 originated in the United States, Italy and Spain. T cells, B-cell-depleted T cells, or PBMCs provided the cDNA or gDNA that served as material.

Looked up from germline, CDR1 is LGHNA and CDR2 is YSLEER. The CDR3 runs 16 residues. V trimming: 0 bases; J trimming: 4 bases; junction bases outside the gene matches: 5. Study processing details: Reference gene primer amplification gave nucleated cell count estimates. The table came from immunoSEQ multiplex PCR; TCRdb's copy has only in-frame clones and leaves some out. The DNA gave D and trimming, while V, J and clone size come from that table. The data contain approximately 76,000 clones, almost 85% of them singletons. This TCR was recovered from a man aged 50-60 years with acute or convalescent COVID-19. Sequencing used peripheral blood. V usage is TRBV4-3 and J usage is TRBJ2-3, with TRBD2 matching 9 bases. The CDR3 DNA reads TGCGCCAGCAGCCAAGATCTGGCTAGCGGGGCAGATACGCAGTATTTT. Its translation: CASSQDLASGADTQYF.